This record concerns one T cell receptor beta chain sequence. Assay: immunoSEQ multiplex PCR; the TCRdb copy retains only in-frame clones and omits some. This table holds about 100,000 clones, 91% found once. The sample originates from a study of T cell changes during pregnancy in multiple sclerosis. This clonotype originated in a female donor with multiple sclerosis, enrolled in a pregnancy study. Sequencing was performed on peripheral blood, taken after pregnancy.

The CDR3 DNA sequence: TGTGCCAGCATCCGAGACTGCTACGAGCAGTACTTC. This codes for CASIRDCYEQYF. V gene TRBV5-6 combines with J gene TRBJ2-7; no definite D call. Trimming shortened V by 6 bases and J by 3 bases, and 10 bases separated the two germline ends. CDR3 length: 12 amino acids. From germline, CDR1 is SGHDT and CDR2 YYEEEE.